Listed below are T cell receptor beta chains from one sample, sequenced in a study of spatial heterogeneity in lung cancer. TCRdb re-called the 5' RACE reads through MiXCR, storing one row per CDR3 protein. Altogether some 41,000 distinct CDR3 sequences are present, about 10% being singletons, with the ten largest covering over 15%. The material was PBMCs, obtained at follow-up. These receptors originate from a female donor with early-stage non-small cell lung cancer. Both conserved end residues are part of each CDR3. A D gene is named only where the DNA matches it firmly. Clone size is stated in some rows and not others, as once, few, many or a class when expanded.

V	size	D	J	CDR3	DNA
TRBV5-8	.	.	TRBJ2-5	CASSPRVPYF	TGTGCCAGCAGCCCCCGGGTTCCGTACTTC
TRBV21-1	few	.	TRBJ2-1	CASSEGLGQFF	TGTGCCAGCAGCGAGGGGTTAGGGCAGTTCTTC
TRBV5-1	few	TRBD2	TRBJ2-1	CASSFLGLAGFYNEQFF	TGCGCCAGCAGCTTCCTGGGGCTAGCGGGGTTCTACAATGAGCAGTTCTTC
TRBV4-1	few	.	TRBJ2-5	CASSQGGLQETQYF	TGCGCCAGCAGCCAAGGGGGACTCCAAGAGACCCAGTACTTC
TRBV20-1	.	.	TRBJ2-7	CSAPRAGYEQYF	TGCAGTGCCCCCCGTGCAGGCTACGAGCAGTACTTC
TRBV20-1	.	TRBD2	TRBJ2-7	CSALAGAYSYEQYF	TGCAGTGCCCTAGCGGGCGCGTACTCCTACGAGCAGTACTTC
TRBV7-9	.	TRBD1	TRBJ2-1	CASRPTDRGEFNNEQFF	TGTGCCAGCAGACCTACCGACAGGGGGGAATTTAACAATGAGCAGTTCTTC
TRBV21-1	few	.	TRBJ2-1	CASIIPSASQYNEQFF	TGTGCCAGCATCATCCCGAGCGCAAGCCAGTACAATGAGCAGTTCTTC
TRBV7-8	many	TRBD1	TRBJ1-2	CASSLAGTGLIGYTF	TGTGCCAGCAGCTTAGCTGGGACAGGGTTAATAGGCTACACCTTC
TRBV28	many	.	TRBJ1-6	CASSSVGQSFYNSPLHF	TGTGCCAGCAGTTCAGTGGGGCAGTCCTTTTATAATTCACCCCTCCACTTT
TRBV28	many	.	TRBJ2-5	CASSFSRPKTQYF	TGTGCCAGCAGTTTCTCCCGCCCAAAGACCCAGTACTTC
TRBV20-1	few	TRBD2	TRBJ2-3	CSAFVSGGGRGTDTQYF	TGCAGTGCTTTCGTTAGCGGGGGGGGACGGGGCACAGATACGCAGTATTTT